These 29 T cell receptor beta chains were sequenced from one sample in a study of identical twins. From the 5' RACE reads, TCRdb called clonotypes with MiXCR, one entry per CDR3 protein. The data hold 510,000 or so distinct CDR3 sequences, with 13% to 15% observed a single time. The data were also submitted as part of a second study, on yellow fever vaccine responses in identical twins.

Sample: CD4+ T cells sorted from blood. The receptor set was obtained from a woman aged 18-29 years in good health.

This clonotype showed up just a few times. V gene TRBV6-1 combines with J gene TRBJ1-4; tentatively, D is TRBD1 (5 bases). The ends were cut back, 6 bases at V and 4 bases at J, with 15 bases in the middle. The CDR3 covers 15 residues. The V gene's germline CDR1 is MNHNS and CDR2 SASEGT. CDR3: CASRIMGLGNEKLFF. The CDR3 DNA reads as TGTGCCAGCAGAATTATGGGGCTCGGTAATGAAAAACTGTTTTTT.

The CDR3 sequence: CASSKRDGIMVGYTF. CDR3 bases: TGTGCCAGCAGCAAGAGGGACGGAATTATGGTGGGCTACACCTTC. The chain recombines TRBV28 with TRBJ1-2; the D gene is possibly TRBD1 (5 bases). V was cut by 6 bases and J by 8 bases, with 22 bases left in between. Germline CDR1 reads MDHEN; CDR2 reads SYDVKM. This CDR3 contains 15 residues.

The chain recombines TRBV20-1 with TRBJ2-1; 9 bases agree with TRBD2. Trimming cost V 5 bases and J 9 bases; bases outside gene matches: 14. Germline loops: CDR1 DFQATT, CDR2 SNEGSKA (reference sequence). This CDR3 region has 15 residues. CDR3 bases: TGCAGTGCTCTAACGGGACTAGCTCCGGGGGCTGAGCAGTTCTTC. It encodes CSALTGLAPGAEQFF.

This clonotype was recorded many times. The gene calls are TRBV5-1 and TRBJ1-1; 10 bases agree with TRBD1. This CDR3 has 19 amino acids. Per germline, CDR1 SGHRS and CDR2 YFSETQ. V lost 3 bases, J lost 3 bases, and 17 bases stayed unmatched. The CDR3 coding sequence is TGCGCCAGCAGCTCCCGCGGGACAGGGGATCCTCTGGGGGACACTGAAGCTTTCTTT. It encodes CASSSRGTGDPLGDTEAFF.

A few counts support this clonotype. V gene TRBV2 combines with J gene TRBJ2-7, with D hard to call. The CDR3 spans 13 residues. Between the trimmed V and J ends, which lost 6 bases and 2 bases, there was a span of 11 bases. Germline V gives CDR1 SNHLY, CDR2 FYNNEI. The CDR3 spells CASSKDGTYEQYF. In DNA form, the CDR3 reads TGTGCCAGCAGCAAGGACGGAACCTACGAGCAGTACTTC.

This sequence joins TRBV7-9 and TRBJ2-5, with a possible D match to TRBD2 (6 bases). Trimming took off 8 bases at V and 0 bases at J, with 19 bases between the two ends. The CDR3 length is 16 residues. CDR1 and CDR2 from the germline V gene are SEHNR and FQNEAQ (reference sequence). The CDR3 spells CASAPRGGSNQETQYF. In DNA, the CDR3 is TGTGCCAGCGCCCCGCGGGGTGGGTCCAACCAAGAGACCCAGTACTTC.

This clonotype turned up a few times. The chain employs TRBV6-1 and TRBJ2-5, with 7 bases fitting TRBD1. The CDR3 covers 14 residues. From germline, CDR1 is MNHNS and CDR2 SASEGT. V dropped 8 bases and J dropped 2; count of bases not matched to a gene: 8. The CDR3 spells CASPHGDSQETQYF. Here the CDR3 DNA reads TGTGCCAGCCCACACGGGGACAGTCAAGAGACCCAGTACTTC.

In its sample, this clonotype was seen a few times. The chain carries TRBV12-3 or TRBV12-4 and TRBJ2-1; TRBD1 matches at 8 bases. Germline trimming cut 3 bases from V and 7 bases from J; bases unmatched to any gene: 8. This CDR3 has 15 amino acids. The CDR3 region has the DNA TGTGCCAGCAGTTTCCCCCGGCAGGGGGCGAATGAGCAGTTCTTC. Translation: CASSFPRQGANEQFF.

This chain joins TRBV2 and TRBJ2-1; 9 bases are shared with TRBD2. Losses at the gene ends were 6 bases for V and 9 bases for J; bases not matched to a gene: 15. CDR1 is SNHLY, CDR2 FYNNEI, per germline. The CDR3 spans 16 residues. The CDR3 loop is CASSLRSGSSGGEQFF. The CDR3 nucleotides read TGTGCCAGCAGCCTCCGTAGCGGGAGTTCCGGGGGTGAGCAGTTCTTC.

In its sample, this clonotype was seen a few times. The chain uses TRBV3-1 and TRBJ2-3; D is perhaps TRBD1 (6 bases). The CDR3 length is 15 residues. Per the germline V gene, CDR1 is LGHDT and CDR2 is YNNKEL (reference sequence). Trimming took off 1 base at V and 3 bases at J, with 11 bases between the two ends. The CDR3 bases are TGTGCCAGCAGCCAAGCCGGGACACAGACAGATACGCAGTATTTT. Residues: CASSQAGTQTDTQYF.

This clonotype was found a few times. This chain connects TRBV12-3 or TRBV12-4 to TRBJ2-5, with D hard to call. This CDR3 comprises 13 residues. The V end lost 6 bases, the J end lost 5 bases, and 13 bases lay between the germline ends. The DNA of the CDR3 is TGTGCCAGCAGCCTGAGACCCTCGGAGACCCAGTACTTC. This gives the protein CASSLRPSETQYF.

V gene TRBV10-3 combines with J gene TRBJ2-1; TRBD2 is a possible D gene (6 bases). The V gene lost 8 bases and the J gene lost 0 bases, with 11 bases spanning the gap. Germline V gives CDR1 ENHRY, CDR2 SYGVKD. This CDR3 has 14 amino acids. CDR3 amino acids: CAIGTRSSYNEQFF. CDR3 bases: TGTGCCATCGGGACTCGCAGCTCCTACAATGAGCAGTTCTTC.

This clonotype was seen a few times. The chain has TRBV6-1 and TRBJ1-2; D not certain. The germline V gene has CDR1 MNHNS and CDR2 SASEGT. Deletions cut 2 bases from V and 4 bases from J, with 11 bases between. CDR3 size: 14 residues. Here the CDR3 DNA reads TGTGCCAGCAGTGAAATCGGACGCTCCTATGGCTACACCTTC. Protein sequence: CASSEIGRSYGYTF.

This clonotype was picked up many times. This CDR3 reads CASSFDSVFDEQFF. The DNA of the CDR3 is TGTGCCAGCAGCTTCGATAGCGTTTTTGATGAGCAGTTCTTC. The chain has TRBV7-9 and TRBJ2-1; D possibly corresponds to TRBD2 (5 bases). Trimming shortened V by 3 bases and J by 8 bases, and 14 bases separated the two germline ends. The CDR3 spans 14 residues. Per germline, CDR1 SEHNR and CDR2 FQNEAQ (reference sequence).

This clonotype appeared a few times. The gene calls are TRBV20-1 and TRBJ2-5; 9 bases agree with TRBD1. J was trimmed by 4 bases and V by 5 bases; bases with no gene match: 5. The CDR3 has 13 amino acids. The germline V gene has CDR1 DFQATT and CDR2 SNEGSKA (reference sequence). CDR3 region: CSAWGQGLETQYF. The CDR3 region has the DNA TGCAGTGCTTGGGGACAGGGTTTAGAGACCCAGTACTTC.

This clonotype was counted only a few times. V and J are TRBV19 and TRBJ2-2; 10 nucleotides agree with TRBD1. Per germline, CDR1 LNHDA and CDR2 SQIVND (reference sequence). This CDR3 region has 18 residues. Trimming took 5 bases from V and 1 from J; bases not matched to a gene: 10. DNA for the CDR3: TGTGCCAGTAGTGCCCGGGACAGGGGAGTCAAGAACACCGGGGAGCTGTTTTTT. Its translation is CASSARDRGVKNTGELFF.

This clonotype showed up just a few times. The CDR3 protein is CASSTFVLAGGRDEQFF. CDR3 DNA: TGTGCCAGCAGCACTTTCGTCCTAGCGGGAGGGCGGGATGAGCAGTTCTTC. The genes are TRBV21-1 and TRBJ2-1; TRBD2, the table's D call, was not compared with the DNA. TRBV21-1 is an annotated pseudogene. The CDR3 is 17 residues long.

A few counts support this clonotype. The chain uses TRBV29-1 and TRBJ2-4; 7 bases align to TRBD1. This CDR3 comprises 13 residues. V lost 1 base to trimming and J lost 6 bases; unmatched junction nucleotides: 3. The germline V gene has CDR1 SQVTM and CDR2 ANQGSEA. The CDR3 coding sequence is TGCAGCGTTGAAGTAACAGGGGTAAACATTCAGTACTTC. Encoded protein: CSVEVTGVNIQYF. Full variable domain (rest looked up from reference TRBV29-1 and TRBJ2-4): SAVISQKPSRDICQRGTSLTIQCQVDSQVTMMFWYRQQPGQSLTLIATANQGSEATYESGFVIDKFPISRPNLTFSTLTVSNMSPEDSSIYLCSVEVTGVNIQYFGAGTRLSVL.

The chain's CDR3 is CASSLAPHLSGSGRSTDTQYF. CDR3 bases: TGTGCCAGCAGCTTAGCACCTCACCTCTCGGGCAGCGGGCGAAGCACAGATACGCAGTATTTT. V usage is TRBV7-6 and J usage is TRBJ2-3; D perhaps matches TRBD2 (6 bases). Germline V gene data show CDR1 as SGHVS and CDR2 as FNYEAQ. CDR3 length equals 21 residues. Trimming took 0 bases from V and 0 from J, leaving 25 bases between them.

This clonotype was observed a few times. The CDR3 region is CASSRVSGNTIYF. The CDR3 DNA sequence: TGTGCCAGCAGCAGGGTGTCCGGAAACACCATATATTTT. V usage is TRBV11-2 and J usage is TRBJ1-3; D uncertain. Germline CDR1 reads SGHAT; CDR2 reads FQNNGV. The CDR3 totals 13 residues. V shed 5 bases and J shed 4 bases, with 9 bases lying between them.

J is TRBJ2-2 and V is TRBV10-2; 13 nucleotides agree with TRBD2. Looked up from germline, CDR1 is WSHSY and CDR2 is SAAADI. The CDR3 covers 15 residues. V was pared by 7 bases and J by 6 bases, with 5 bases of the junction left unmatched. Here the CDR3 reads CASTGLAGVSGELFF. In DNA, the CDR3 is TGCGCCAGCACCGGACTAGCGGGAGTGTCCGGGGAGCTGTTTTTT.

The CDR3 nucleotides read TGCGCCAGCAAGGAGACGGCCGGACTCTCCTACAATGAGCAGTTCTTC. Translation gives CASKETAGLSYNEQFF. The chain carries TRBV5-1 and TRBJ2-1, with a tentative D call TRBD2 (5 bases). V gave up 6 bases and J gave up 0 bases, with 16 bases separating them. Per germline, CDR1 SGHRS and CDR2 YFSETQ. This CDR3 comprises 16 residues. Full variable domain (rest looked up from reference TRBV5-1 and TRBJ2-1): KAGVTQTPRYLIKTRGQQVTLSCSPISGHRSVSWYQQTPGQGLQFLFEYFSETQRNKGNFPGRFSGRQFSNSRSEMNVSTLELGDSALYLCASKETAGLSYNEQFFGPGTRLTVL.

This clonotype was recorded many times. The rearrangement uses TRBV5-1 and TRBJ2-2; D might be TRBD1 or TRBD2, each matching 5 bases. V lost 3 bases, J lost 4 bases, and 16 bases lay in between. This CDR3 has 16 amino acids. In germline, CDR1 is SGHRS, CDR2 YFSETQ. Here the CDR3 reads CASSWRQRGTTGELFF. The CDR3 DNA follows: TGCGCCAGCAGCTGGAGACAGAGGGGTACCACCGGGGAGCTGTTTTTT.

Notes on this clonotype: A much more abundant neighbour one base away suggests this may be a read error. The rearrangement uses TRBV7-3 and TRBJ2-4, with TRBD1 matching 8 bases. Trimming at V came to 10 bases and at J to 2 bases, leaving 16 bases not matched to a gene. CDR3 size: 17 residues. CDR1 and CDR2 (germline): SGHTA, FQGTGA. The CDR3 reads CAISSIGQGVTKNIQYF. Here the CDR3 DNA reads TGTGCCATCAGTTCCATCGGACAGGGAGTGACCAAAAACATTCAGTACTTC.

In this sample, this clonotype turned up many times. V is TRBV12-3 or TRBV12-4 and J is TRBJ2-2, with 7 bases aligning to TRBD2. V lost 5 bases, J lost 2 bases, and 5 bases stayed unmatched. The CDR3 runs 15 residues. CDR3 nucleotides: TGTGCCAGCAGTAGGAGCGGGACCAACACCGGGGAGCTGTTTTTT. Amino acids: CASSRSGTNTGELFF.

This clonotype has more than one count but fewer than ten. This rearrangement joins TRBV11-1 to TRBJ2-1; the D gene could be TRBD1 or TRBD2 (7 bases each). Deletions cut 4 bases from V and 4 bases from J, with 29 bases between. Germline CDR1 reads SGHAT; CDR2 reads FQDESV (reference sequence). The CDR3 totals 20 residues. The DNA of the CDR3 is TGTGCCAGCAGCTCGACAGGGTTGGGTTTCGGCCTAGCGGTATACAATGAGCAGTTCTTC. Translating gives CASSSTGLGFGLAVYNEQFF.

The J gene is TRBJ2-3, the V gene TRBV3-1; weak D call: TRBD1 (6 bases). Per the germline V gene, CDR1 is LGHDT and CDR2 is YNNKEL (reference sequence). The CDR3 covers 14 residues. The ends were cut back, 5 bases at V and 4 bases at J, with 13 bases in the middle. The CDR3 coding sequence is TGTGCCAGCAGCTCGACGAGGGGGTCAGATACGCAGTATTTT. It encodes CASSSTRGSDTQYF.

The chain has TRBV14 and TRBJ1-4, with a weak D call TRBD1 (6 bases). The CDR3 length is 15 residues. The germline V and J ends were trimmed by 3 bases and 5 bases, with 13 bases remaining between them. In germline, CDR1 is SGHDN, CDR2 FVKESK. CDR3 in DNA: TGTGCCAGCAGCCAGGGTTTTCAGGGGAATGAAAAACTGTTTTTT. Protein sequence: CASSQGFQGNEKLFF.

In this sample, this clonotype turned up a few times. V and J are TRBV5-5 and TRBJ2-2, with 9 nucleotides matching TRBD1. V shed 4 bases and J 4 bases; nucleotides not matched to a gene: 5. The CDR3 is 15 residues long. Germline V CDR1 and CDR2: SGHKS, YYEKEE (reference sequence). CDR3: CASSNRDRATGELFF. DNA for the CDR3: TGTGCCAGCAGCAACCGGGACAGGGCCACCGGGGAGCTGTTTTTT.